This entry features one T cell receptor beta chain sequence. The sample comes from a study of blood T cell repertoires in COVID-19. The CDR3 runs to 15 residues. Per germline, CDR1 MDHEN and CDR2 SYDVKM. V shed 5 bases and J shed 5 bases, with 18 bases lying between them. This table comes from immunoSEQ multiplex PCR, and its TCRdb copy is limited to in-frame clones, with some not included. In the table there are a few hundred thousand clones, roughly 84% of which are singletons. The sample consisted of peripheral blood. The receptor comes from a human donor with COVID-19, enrolled during active disease. The donor label of this sample is uncertain. The chain carries TRBV28 and TRBJ1-1, with a weak D call TRBD1 (6 bases). The CDR3 DNA is TGTGCCAGCAGTAAACGGGGCAGGGGCGGGACTGAAGCTTTCTTT. Translating it yields CASSKRGRGGTEAFF.